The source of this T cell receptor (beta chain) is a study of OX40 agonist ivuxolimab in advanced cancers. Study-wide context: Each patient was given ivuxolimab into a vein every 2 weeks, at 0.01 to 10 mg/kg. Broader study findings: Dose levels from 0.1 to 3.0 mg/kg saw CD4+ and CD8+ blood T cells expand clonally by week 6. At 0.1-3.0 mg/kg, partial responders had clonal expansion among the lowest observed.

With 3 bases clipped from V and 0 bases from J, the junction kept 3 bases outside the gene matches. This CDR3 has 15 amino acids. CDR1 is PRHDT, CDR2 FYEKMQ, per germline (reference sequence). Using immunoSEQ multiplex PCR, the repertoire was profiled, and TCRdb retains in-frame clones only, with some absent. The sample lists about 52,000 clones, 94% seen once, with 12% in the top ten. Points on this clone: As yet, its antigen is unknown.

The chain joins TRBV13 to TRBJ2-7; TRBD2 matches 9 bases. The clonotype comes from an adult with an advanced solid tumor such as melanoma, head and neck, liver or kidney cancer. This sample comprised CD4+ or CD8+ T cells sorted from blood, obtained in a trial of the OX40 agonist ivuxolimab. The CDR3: CASSFLAGTSYEQYF. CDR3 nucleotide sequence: TGTGCCAGCAGCTTCCTAGCGGGAACCTCCTACGAGCAGTACTTC. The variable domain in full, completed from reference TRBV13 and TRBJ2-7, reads AAGVIQSPRHLIKEKRETATLKCYPIPRHDTVYWYQQGPGQDPQFLISFYEKMQSDKGSIPDRFSAQQFSDYHSELNMSSLELGDSALYFCASSFLAGTSYEQYFGPGTRLTVT.